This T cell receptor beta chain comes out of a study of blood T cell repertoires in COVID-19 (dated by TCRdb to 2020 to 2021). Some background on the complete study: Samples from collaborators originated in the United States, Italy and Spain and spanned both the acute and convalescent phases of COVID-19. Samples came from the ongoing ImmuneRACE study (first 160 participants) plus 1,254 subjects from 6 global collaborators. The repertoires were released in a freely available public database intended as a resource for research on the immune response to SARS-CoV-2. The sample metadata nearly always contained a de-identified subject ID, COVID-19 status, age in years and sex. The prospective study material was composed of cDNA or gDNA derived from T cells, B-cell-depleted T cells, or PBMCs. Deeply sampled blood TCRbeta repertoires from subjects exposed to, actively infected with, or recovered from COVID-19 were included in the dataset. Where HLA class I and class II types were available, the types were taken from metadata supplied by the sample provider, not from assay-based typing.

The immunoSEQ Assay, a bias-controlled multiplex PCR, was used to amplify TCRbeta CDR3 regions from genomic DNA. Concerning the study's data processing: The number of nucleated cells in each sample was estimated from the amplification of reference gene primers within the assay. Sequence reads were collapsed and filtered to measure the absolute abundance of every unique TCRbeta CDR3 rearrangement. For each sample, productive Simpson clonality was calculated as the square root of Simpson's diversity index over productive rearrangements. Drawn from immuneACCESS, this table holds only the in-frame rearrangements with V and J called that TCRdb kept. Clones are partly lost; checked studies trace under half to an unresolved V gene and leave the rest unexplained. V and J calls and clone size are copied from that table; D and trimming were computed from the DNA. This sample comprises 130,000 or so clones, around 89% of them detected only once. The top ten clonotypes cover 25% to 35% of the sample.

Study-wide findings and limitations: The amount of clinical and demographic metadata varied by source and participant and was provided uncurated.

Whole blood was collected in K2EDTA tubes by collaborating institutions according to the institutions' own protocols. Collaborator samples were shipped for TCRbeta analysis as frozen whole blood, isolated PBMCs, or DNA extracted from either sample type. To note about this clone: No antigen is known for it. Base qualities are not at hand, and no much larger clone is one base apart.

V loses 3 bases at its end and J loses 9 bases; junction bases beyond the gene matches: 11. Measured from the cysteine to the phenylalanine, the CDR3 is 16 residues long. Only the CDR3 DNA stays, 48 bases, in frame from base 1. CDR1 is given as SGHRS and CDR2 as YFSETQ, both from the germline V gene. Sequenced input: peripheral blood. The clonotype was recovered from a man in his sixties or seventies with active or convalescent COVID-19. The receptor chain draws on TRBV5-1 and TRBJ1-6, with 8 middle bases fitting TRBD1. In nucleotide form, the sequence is TGCGCCAGCAGCTCTTCAATCGGACAGGGAGTTTCACCCCTCCACTTT. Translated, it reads CASSSSIGQGVSPLHF. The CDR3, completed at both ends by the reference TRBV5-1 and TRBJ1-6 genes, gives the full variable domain KAGVTQTPRYLIKTRGQQVTLSCSPISGHRSVSWYQQTPGQGLQFLFEYFSETQRNKGNFPGRFSGRQFSNSRSEMNVSTLELGDSALYLCASSSSIGQGVSPLHFGNGTRLTVT.